This is a list of T cell receptor beta chains from one sample in a study of response to subunit inactivated influenza vaccine. TCRdb passed the RT-PCR reads through MiXCR, listing each CDR3 protein once. Among 170,000 or so distinct CDR3 sequences listed, roughly 10% were seen once. The sequencing here drew on CD8+ T cells sorted from PBMCs, taken 23 to 25 months after vaccination. The receptor set was obtained from a man aged 45-69 years who received an inactivated influenza vaccine. Both conserved end residues are part of each CDR3. The D gene is left open where the match is weak. A row's size may be missing; if present it is once, few, many or a size class.

v_call	j_call	clone_size	d_call	cdr3_aa	cdr3_nt
TRBV9	TRBJ2-7	many	.	CASSEGTLFYEQYF	TGTGCCAGCAGCGAGGGCACCTTATTCTACGAGCAGTACTTC
TRBV11-2	TRBJ1-1	.	TRBD1	CASSPSWTGNTEAFF	TGTGCCAGCAGCCCCTCGTGGACAGGGAACACTGAAGCTTTCTTT
TRBV10-3	TRBJ2-7	many	TRBD1	CAISDSGGYSEQYF	TGTGCCATCAGTGATTCAGGGGGTTACTCCGAGCAGTACTTC
TRBV2	TRBJ2-7	.	.	CASSGPRDEQYF	TGTGCCAGCAGTGGACCAAGGGACGAGCAGTACTTC
TRBV4-2	TRBJ2-7	few	TRBD2	CASSQDGGKVYEQYF	TGTGCCAGCAGCCAAGACGGGGGGAAGGTGTACGAGCAGTACTTC
TRBV20-1	TRBJ2-5	.	.	CSATRGVQETQYF	TGCAGTGCCACACGGGGAGTTCAAGAGACCCAGTACTTC
TRBV29-1	TRBJ2-3	many	TRBD2	CSAPIAGGPDTQYF	TGCAGCGCCCCTATAGCGGGAGGGCCAGATACGCAGTATTTT
TRBV11-3	TRBJ2-2	.	.	CASSLDEGNTGELFF	TGTGCCAGCAGCTTAGATGAGGGGAACACCGGGGAGCTGTTTTTT
TRBV28	TRBJ2-7	many	TRBD2	CASSLSGGYYEQYF	TGTGCCAGCAGCCTAAGCGGGGGTTACTACGAGCAGTACTTC
TRBV27	TRBJ2-7	few	.	CASSPDLVAEQYF	TGTGCCAGCAGTCCGGACCTAGTCGCCGAGCAGTACTTC
TRBV7-6	TRBJ2-3	few	TRBD1	CASSYRRGPDTQYF	TGTGCCAGCAGCTATCGAAGGGGGCCCGATACGCAGTATTTT
TRBV20-1	TRBJ2-6	.	.	CSARDQGLSGANVLTF	TGCAGTGCTAGAGACCAGGGACTCTCTGGGGCCAACGTCCTGACTTTC
TRBV5-6	TRBJ2-7	.	TRBD1	CASRSGTGTSYEQYF	TGTGCCAGCAGATCCGGGACAGGGACCTCCTACGAGCAGTACTTC
TRBV6-1	TRBJ1-1	few	TRBD1	CASSPGQDNTEAFF	TGTGCCAGCAGCCCCGGACAGGACAACACTGAAGCTTTCTTT
TRBV5-1	TRBJ1-4	.	TRBD1	CASRRQGNEKLFF	TGCGCCAGCAGACGACAGGGAAATGAAAAACTGTTTTTT
TRBV18	TRBJ2-1	many	.	CASSPPSGSYNEQFF	TGTGCCAGCTCACCACCTAGCGGTTCCTACAATGAGCAGTTCTTC
TRBV6-1	TRBJ1-5	few	TRBD1	CASSPWTGTNQPQHF	TGTGCCAGCAGTCCATGGACAGGGACCAATCAGCCCCAGCATTTT
TRBV2	TRBJ2-3	.	TRBD2	CTSSPRTSGRTSTDTQYF	TGTACCAGCAGTCCGCGGACTAGCGGGAGGACTAGCACAGATACGCAGTATTTT
TRBV6-2/TRBV6-3	TRBJ1-1	few	.	CASSYSIWGITNTEAFF	TGTGCCAGCAGTTACTCGATCTGGGGAATTACGAACACTGAAGCTTTCTTT
TRBV4-3	TRBJ2-7	.	.	CASSSTLGGATYEQYF	TGCGCCAGCAGCTCAACCCTTGGCGGCGCTACCTACGAGCAGTACTTC
TRBV6-2/TRBV6-3	TRBJ2-7	few	TRBD2	CASSYSSGLAAYYEQYF	TGTGCCAGCAGTTACTCGAGTGGACTAGCGGCTTACTACGAGCAGTACTTC
TRBV4-3	TRBJ2-4	few	.	CASSQDTRSLAKNIQYF	TGCGCCAGCAGCCAAGATACCCGCAGTTTAGCCAAAAACATTCAGTACTTC
TRBV12-3/TRBV12-4	TRBJ2-5	many	.	CASSLMMFQETQYF	TGTGCCAGCAGTTTAATGATGTTTCAAGAGACCCAGTACTTC
TRBV4-3	TRBJ2-1	few	.	CASSQDTGINEQFF	TGCGCCAGCAGCCAAGATACCGGCATTAATGAGCAGTTCTTC
TRBV28	TRBJ1-5	.	.	CASSPVEGAYSNQPQHF	TGTGCCAGCAGTCCGGTGGAGGGAGCTTATAGCAATCAGCCCCAGCATTTT
TRBV6-1	TRBJ1-2	many	TRBD1	CASSATLTGGGYGYTF	TGTGCCAGCAGTGCCACCCTGACAGGGGGCGGTTATGGCTACACCTTC
TRBV5-1	TRBJ2-7	few	.	CASSPSSSPEQYF	TGCGCCAGCAGCCCGTCTTCATCCCCGGAGCAGTACTTC
TRBV29-1	TRBJ2-1	.	.	CSVEDLGEQFF	TGCAGCGTTGAAGATCTTGGTGAGCAGTTCTTC
TRBV9	TRBJ2-7	few	TRBD2	CASSARGEYTYEQYF	TGTGCCAGCAGCGCGCGGGGGGAATATACCTACGAGCAGTACTTC
TRBV20-1	TRBJ2-7	.	TRBD1	CSATRTGPDYEQYF	TGCAGTGCTACCAGGACAGGCCCAGACTACGAGCAGTACTTC
TRBV10-3	TRBJ2-5	many	.	CAISDGTQQETQYF	TGTGCCATCAGTGACGGGACCCAACAAGAGACCCAGTACTTC
TRBV28	TRBJ1-6	.	TRBD1	CASSGPGTGVRHYNSPLHF	TGTGCCAGCAGTGGACCCGGGACAGGGGTTAGGCACTATAATTCACCCCTCCACTTT
TRBV11-2	TRBJ1-2	.	.	CASSANRDGVYGYTF	TGTGCCAGCAGCGCTAACAGGGATGGAGTCTATGGCTACACCTTC
TRBV20-1	TRBJ2-7	many	.	CSARNRASYEQYF	TGCAGTGCTAGAAACAGGGCCTCCTACGAGCAGTACTTC
TRBV12-3/TRBV12-4	TRBJ1-1	few	.	CASSYSGAEVFF	TGTGCCAGCAGTTACAGTGGGGCTGAAGTTTTCTTT
TRBV4-3	TRBJ2-7	few	TRBD1	CASSQGRQGSSYEQYF	TGCGCCAGCAGCCAAGGCCGACAGGGTAGCTCCTACGAGCAGTACTTC
TRBV6-2/TRBV6-3	TRBJ2-1	.	.	CASSLTSPNEQFF	TGTGCCAGCAGTTTAACGTCCCCCAATGAGCAGTTCTTC
TRBV4-3	TRBJ2-3	many	.	CASSQDWGGTDTQYF	TGCGCCAGCAGCCAAGATTGGGGAGGCACAGATACGCAGTATTTT
TRBV29-1	TRBJ2-3	many	TRBD1	CSVQTGSPDTQYF	TGCAGCGTACAGACAGGGAGCCCAGATACGCAGTATTTT
TRBV18	TRBJ2-5	few	TRBD1	CASSPYRGGETQYF	TGTGCCAGCTCACCATACAGGGGCGGGGAGACCCAGTACTTC
TRBV20-1	TRBJ2-7	few	TRBD1	CSAGSGGKVNF	TGCAGTGCGGGGTCAGGGGGCAAGGTAAACTTC
TRBV20-1	TRBJ1-4	few	.	CSARPREWSNEKLFF	TGCAGTGCTAGACCTCGGGAGTGGAGTAATGAAAAACTGTTTTTT
TRBV27	TRBJ1-5	.	TRBD1	CASRDGTGHSNQPQHF	TGTGCCAGCAGAGACGGGACAGGGCATAGCAATCAGCCCCAGCATTTT
TRBV7-9	TRBJ2-7	many	TRBD1	CASTPTGGTGTYEQYF	TGTGCCAGCACCCCCACAGGGGGGACAGGGACCTACGAGCAGTACTTC